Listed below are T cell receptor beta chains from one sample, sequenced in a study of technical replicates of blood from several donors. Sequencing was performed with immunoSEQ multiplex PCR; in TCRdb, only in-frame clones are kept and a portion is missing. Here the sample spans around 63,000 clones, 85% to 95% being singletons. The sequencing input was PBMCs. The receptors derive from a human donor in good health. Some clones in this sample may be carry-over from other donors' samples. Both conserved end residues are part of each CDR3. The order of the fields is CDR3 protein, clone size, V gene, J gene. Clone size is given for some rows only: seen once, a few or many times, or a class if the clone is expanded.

CDR3 protein: CASSPQGAGHTEAFF; clone size: once; V gene: TRBV4-3; J gene: TRBJ1-1
CDR3 protein: CASSLLAGAYNEQFF; clone size: NA; V gene: TRBV5-6; J gene: TRBJ2-1
CDR3 protein: CASSLPGSPGELFF; clone size: NA; V gene: TRBV7-9; J gene: TRBJ2-2
CDR3 protein: CASSREASGGYNEQFF; clone size: once; V gene: TRBV4-2; J gene: TRBJ2-1
CDR3 protein: CASSIGVATNEKLFF; clone size: NA; V gene: TRBV7-2; J gene: TRBJ1-4
CDR3 protein: CASSHEEARGKLFF; clone size: NA; V gene: TRBV18; J gene: TRBJ1-4
CDR3 protein: CASSLGTGFTPLHF; clone size: NA; V gene: TRBV5-4; J gene: TRBJ1-6
CDR3 protein: CASSLAWLIGIQYF; clone size: NA; V gene: TRBV7-2; J gene: TRBJ2-4
CDR3 protein: CASGKTPTYEQYF; clone size: NA; V gene: TRBV12-5; J gene: TRBJ2-7
CDR3 protein: CASSSQGAVSYGYTF; clone size: once; V gene: TRBV7-8; J gene: TRBJ1-2
CDR3 protein: CASGRGLSYEQYF; clone size: NA; V gene: TRBV6-1; J gene: TRBJ2-7
CDR3 protein: CASSLAVGNPETQYF; clone size: NA; V gene: TRBV5-1; J gene: TRBJ2-5
CDR3 protein: CASSMDSSAANVLTF; clone size: NA; V gene: TRBV19; J gene: TRBJ2-6
CDR3 protein: CASSLTSRGSGELFF; clone size: NA; V gene: TRBV27; J gene: TRBJ2-2
CDR3 protein: CASADRVNTEAFF; clone size: NA; V gene: TRBV7-8; J gene: TRBJ1-1
CDR3 protein: CASSGARNEQFF; clone size: NA; V gene: TRBV9; J gene: TRBJ2-1
CDR3 protein: CASKQGVSGYTF; clone size: NA; V gene: TRBV6-1; J gene: TRBJ1-2
CDR3 protein: CASSQSTGAQETQYF; clone size: NA; V gene: TRBV14; J gene: TRBJ2-5
CDR3 protein: CASSQERGYSNQPQHF; clone size: NA; V gene: TRBV4-1; J gene: TRBJ1-5
CDR3 protein: CAISPHEGENIQYF; clone size: NA; V gene: TRBV10-3; J gene: TRBJ2-4
CDR3 protein: CASSLGAYTEAFF; clone size: NA; V gene: TRBV7-9; J gene: TRBJ1-1
CDR3 protein: CASSDSPAGANVLTF; clone size: NA; V gene: TRBV7-3; J gene: TRBJ2-6
CDR3 protein: CASSLDGRPGEQYF; clone size: NA; V gene: TRBV11-3; J gene: TRBJ2-7
CDR3 protein: CASSPGLAEYYEQYF; clone size: NA; V gene: TRBV18; J gene: TRBJ2-7
CDR3 protein: CASSRTGSTEAFF; clone size: NA; V gene: TRBV25-1; J gene: TRBJ1-1
CDR3 protein: CASSRDQSIQYF; clone size: NA; V gene: TRBV7-8; J gene: TRBJ2-4
CDR3 protein: CASSPTGTSYTQYF; clone size: NA; V gene: TRBV5-6; J gene: TRBJ2-3
CDR3 protein: CASSGGQGYNQPQHF; clone size: NA; V gene: TRBV7-9; J gene: TRBJ1-5
CDR3 protein: CASSTRTLLYNEQFF; clone size: NA; V gene: TRBV28; J gene: TRBJ2-1
CDR3 protein: CASSIPGSGNSPLHF; clone size: few; V gene: TRBV7-9; J gene: TRBJ1-6
CDR3 protein: CSAPRAAGYTF; clone size: NA; V gene: TRBV20-1; J gene: TRBJ1-2
CDR3 protein: CASSLGLTHEKLFF; clone size: once; V gene: TRBV7-9; J gene: TRBJ1-4
CDR3 protein: CASRDRGSNEQFF; clone size: NA; V gene: TRBV19; J gene: TRBJ2-1
CDR3 protein: CASSQARDSAYGYTF; clone size: NA; V gene: TRBV4-1; J gene: TRBJ1-2
CDR3 protein: CASSLVQGASYNEQFF; clone size: NA; V gene: TRBV7-9; J gene: TRBJ2-1
CDR3 protein: CASSRDRGGRGELFF; clone size: NA; V gene: TRBV9; J gene: TRBJ2-2
CDR3 protein: CSVAKLQSYNEQFF; clone size: once; V gene: TRBV29-1; J gene: TRBJ2-1
CDR3 protein: CASSQDVTGVDYGYTF; clone size: NA; V gene: TRBV4-2; J gene: TRBJ1-2
CDR3 protein: CASSLAGVSSYNEQFF; clone size: NA; V gene: TRBV5-4; J gene: TRBJ2-1
CDR3 protein: CASSLATGGTGELFF; clone size: NA; V gene: TRBV11-1; J gene: TRBJ2-2
CDR3 protein: CASSQRGSGTSTDTQYF; clone size: NA; V gene: TRBV7-9; J gene: TRBJ2-3
CDR3 protein: CAWSGGTNMNTEAFF; clone size: NA; V gene: TRBV30; J gene: TRBJ1-1
CDR3 protein: CASSAGPGSGNTIYF; clone size: NA; V gene: TRBV9; J gene: TRBJ1-3
CDR3 protein: CASSDGTGSTDTQYF; clone size: few; V gene: TRBV6-4; J gene: TRBJ2-3
CDR3 protein: CSVEDRGGVGTEAFF; clone size: NA; V gene: TRBV29-1; J gene: TRBJ1-1
CDR3 protein: CASSFDRGGSYNEQFF; clone size: NA; V gene: TRBV5-6; J gene: TRBJ2-1
CDR3 protein: CASSDTLIGRKNTEAFF; clone size: NA; V gene: TRBV6-4; J gene: TRBJ1-1
CDR3 protein: CASTLDSPGNVLTF; clone size: NA; V gene: TRBV19; J gene: TRBJ2-6
CDR3 protein: CASSLVRSGQAKTNYGYTF; clone size: NA; V gene: TRBV5-6; J gene: TRBJ1-2
CDR3 protein: CASSYLRLDNEQFF; clone size: NA; V gene: TRBV6-6; J gene: TRBJ2-1
CDR3 protein: CASSRDRRSPLHF; clone size: NA; V gene: TRBV5-5; J gene: TRBJ1-6
CDR3 protein: CATSGPERGFQETQYF; clone size: NA; V gene: TRBV15; J gene: TRBJ2-5
CDR3 protein: CASSPYRVLNEQFF; clone size: NA; V gene: TRBV28; J gene: TRBJ2-1
CDR3 protein: CASSFDGNTDTQYF; clone size: NA; V gene: TRBV7-3; J gene: TRBJ2-3
CDR3 protein: CASSGSAGVGQPQHF; clone size: NA; V gene: TRBV7-2; J gene: TRBJ1-5
CDR3 protein: CASSQRTGEISYEQYF; clone size: NA; V gene: TRBV23-1; J gene: TRBJ2-7
CDR3 protein: CASSLRSGQGGETQYF; clone size: NA; V gene: TRBV28; J gene: TRBJ2-5